This TCR beta chain was retrieved from a study of post-analysis software for immune sequencing data. At the level of the study: The courses of disease that were included comprised relapsing-remitting, secondary progressive and progressive-relapsing multiple sclerosis. General study results and limits: Multiple sclerosis was associated with a significant reduction in normalized Chao1 diversity relative to controls. Under the F measure, samples that were prepared in one batch clustered strongly together. Controls had lower frequencies than patients of about 5 TRBV segments, which included TRBV5-6, TRBV5-1 and TRBV20-1.

TCR beta libraries were prepared from cDNA with unique molecular identifiers. The authors obtained 500,000 to 600,000 cDNA molecules from roughly 1.1 to 9.2 million T cells. Each CDR3 protein is one row after TCRdb ran MiXCR on the PCR reads. The sample has approximately 730,000 distinct CDR3 sequences; more than 45% are singletons. Points on this clonotype: The target antigen is unknown.

In germline, CDR1 is LNHNV, CDR2 YYDKDF (reference sequence). After removal of 0 bases from V and 7 bases from J, the junction contained 4 bases not matched to a gene. CDR3 length equals 16 residues. The origin of this receptor is a girl aged 5-17 years with multiple sclerosis. The chain combines TRBV15 with TRBJ2-3; TRBD2 aligns across 13 bases. Sequenced material: blood. The CDR3 sequence is CATSRETSGRSHTQYF. CDR3 DNA sequence: TGTGCCACCAGCAGAGAGACTAGCGGGAGGTCTCATACGCAGTATTTT.